This TCR beta chain was recovered during a study of blood T cell repertoires in COVID-19. CDR1 MNHEY and CDR2 SMNVEV come from the germline V gene (reference sequence). Trimming removed 5 bases from V and 6 bases from J; junction bases left unmatched: 5. The CDR3 sequence is 15 residues long. It was during active infection that Seattle patients were enrolled and then longitudinally followed. Sequenced by immunoSEQ multiplex PCR; TCRdb stores in-frame clones only, minus some. The repertoire includes some 230,000 clones, 86% of them detected once, and roughly a tenth sits in the top ten. The sequenced sample consisted of peripheral blood. The TCR originated in a woman aged 45-59 years with COVID-19, enrolled during active disease. The chain carries TRBV27 and TRBJ2-3; 13 bases agree with TRBD2. This CDR3 is CASSPELAGGDTQYF. The CDR3 nucleotides are TGTGCCAGCAGTCCAGAACTAGCGGGGGGGGATACGCAGTATTTT.